Below are 31 T cell receptor beta chains sequenced from a single sample in a study of technical replicates of blood from a handful of donors. Assay used: immunoSEQ multiplex PCR; TCRdb lists only in-frame clones, some missing. The sample contains more than 60,000 clones, 85% to 95% of which appear only once. The sample taken for sequencing was T cells isolated from PBMCs. The receptors come from a human donor in good health.

This chain connects TRBV5-4 to TRBJ2-7, with 8 positions matching TRBD2. From germline, CDR1 is SGHNT and CDR2 YYREEE (reference sequence). Trimming at V came to 2 bases and at J to 3 bases, leaving 10 bases not matched to a gene. The CDR3 is made up of 16 amino acids. The CDR3 spells CASSFSGRGLDYEQYF. In DNA, the CDR3 is TGTGCCAGCAGCTTCTCCGGTAGGGGACTAGACTACGAGCAGTACTTC.

The V and J genes are TRBV5-1 and TRBJ1-6; 9 bases are a match to TRBD1. Germline V gene data show CDR1 as SGHRS and CDR2 as YFSETQ. The CDR3 extends over 16 amino acids. J was trimmed by 4 bases and V by 3 bases; bases with no gene match: 5. The CDR3 loop reads CASSWQGQGYNSPLHF. CDR3 in DNA: TGCGCCAGCAGCTGGCAGGGACAGGGATATAATTCACCCCTCCACTTT.

The genes are TRBV18 and TRBJ2-5; the D gene is possibly TRBD2 (6 bases). The CDR3 length is 14 residues. Deletions cut 3 bases from V and 4 bases from J, with 12 bases between. Germline V gene lookup returns CDR1 KGHSH and CDR2 LQKENI. The CDR3 nucleotides are TGTGCCAGCTCACCGTCCGGGGGAGGAGAGACCCAGTACTTC. It translates to CASSPSGGGETQYF.

The CDR3 is CASSQGTNEQFF. CDR3 bases: TGTGCCAGCAGTCAGGGCACCAATGAGCAGTTCTTC. The V gene is TRBV6-5, the J gene TRBJ2-1, with D maybe TRBD1 (5 bases). The V end lost 5 bases, the J end lost 6 bases, and 8 bases lay between the germline ends. The CDR3 totals 12 residues. Germline V gene lookup returns CDR1 MNHEY and CDR2 SVGAGI.

For this clone: The junction shows a germline mismatch at one end, possibly a read error. The chain has TRBV7-7 and TRBJ1-1, with D maybe TRBD1 (5 bases). Germline values: CDR1 SSHAT, CDR2 FNYEAQ (reference sequence). This CDR3 has 15 amino acids. In DNA form, the CDR3 reads TGTGCTAGCAGCTTAGGGGCAGCCGTTTTTTCCGAAGCTTTCTTT. Translation gives CASSLGAAVFSEAFF.

J is TRBJ1-4 and V is TRBV28; D is unresolved. The germline V gene encodes CDR1 MDHEN and CDR2 SYDVKM. The CDR3 sequence is 13 residues long. With 2 bases removed from V and 8 bases from J, the gap between germline ends came to 9 bases. The DNA for the CDR3 is TGTGCCAGCAGTTTAGGAGGGCGCGAAAAACTGTTTTTT. It translates to CASSLGGREKLFF.

The table lists this clone with a few counts. The chain links TRBV5-4 to TRBJ1-1; D is possibly TRBD1 (5 bases). Trimming cost V 4 bases and J 1 base, with 20 bases left between them. This CDR3 is 17 amino acids long. CDR1 and CDR2 from the germline V gene are SGHNT and YYREEE (reference sequence). DNA of the CDR3: TGTGCCAGCAGCAACAGCGGGAGCAGGACAAAGAACACTGAAGCTTTCTTT. It is translated as CASSNSGSRTKNTEAFF. The entire variable domain, with the rest obtained from reference TRBV5-4 and TRBJ1-1, is as follows: ETGVTQSPTHLIKTRGQQVTLRCSSQSGHNTVSWYQQALGQGPQFIFQYYREEENGRGNFPPRFSGLQFPNYSSELNVNALELDDSALYLCASSNSGSRTKNTEAFFGQGTRLTVV.

The chain recombines TRBV11-2 with TRBJ1-4; TRBD1 might be the D (5 bases). There are 14 residues in the CDR3. The germline V gene has CDR1 SGHAT and CDR2 FQNNGV. V gave up 3 bases and J gave up 5 bases, with 10 bases separating them. The CDR3 DNA sequence: TGTGCCAGCAGCTTTACCCACAGGAATGAAAAACTGTTTTTT. It yields the protein CASSFTHRNEKLFF.

CDR3 coding DNA: TGTGCCAGCAGTTCCAGGGGGACACCGCTCTCTGGGGCCAACGTCCTGACTTTC. Translation: CASSSRGTPLSGANVLTF. The V gene is TRBV28, the J gene TRBJ2-6; 7 bases match TRBD1. Trimming cost V 4 bases and J 0 bases; bases outside gene matches: 9. Germline V gene sequence: CDR1 MDHEN, CDR2 SYDVKM. The CDR3 covers 18 residues.

V gene TRBV7-9 combines with J gene TRBJ2-3; D gene uncertain. V gave up 7 bases and J gave up 6 bases, with 11 bases separating them. The CDR3 spans 12 residues. The germline V gene encodes CDR1 SEHNR and CDR2 FQNEAQ (reference sequence). CDR3 residues: CASTNTGDTQYF. The CDR3 nucleotides read TGTGCCAGCACCAACACCGGGGATACGCAGTATTTT.

V is TRBV7-6 and J is TRBJ2-3; 8 nucleotides agree with TRBD1. The junction had 7 bases not matched to a gene; V was cut back by 3 bases and J by 2 bases. The CDR3 loop spans 16 amino acids. CDR1 is SGHVS and CDR2 is FNYEAQ in the germline V gene. The DNA for the CDR3 is TGTGCCAGCAGCTTCATTCAGGGGGCGCCCACAGATACGCAGTATTTT. Protein product: CASSFIQGAPTDTQYF.

V usage is TRBV6-1 and J usage is TRBJ2-7, with D uncertain. V lost 3 bases and J lost 4, with 13 bases in between. In germline, CDR1 is MNHNS, CDR2 SASEGT. This CDR3 is 14 amino acids long. The CDR3 DNA reads TGTGCCAGCAGTGAGTCTAGTCTTTCTTACGAGCAGTACTTC. Amino acid sequence: CASSESSLSYEQYF.

The chain recombines TRBV5-1 with TRBJ1-1; D is undetermined. Germline values: CDR1 SGHRS, CDR2 YFSETQ. The CDR3 totals 18 residues. V shed 3 bases and J shed 0 bases, with 21 bases lying between them. CDR3 amino acids: CASSSASTLDILNTEAFF. The CDR3 nucleotides read TGCGCCAGCAGCTCCGCCTCTACCTTAGACATCCTGAACACTGAAGCTTTCTTT.

The gene calls are TRBV5-8 and TRBJ1-5; 7 bases line up with TRBD1. Germline V gene sequence: CDR1 SGHTS, CDR2 YDEGEE. The CDR3 loop spans 15 amino acids. Trimming at V came to 2 bases and at J to 3 bases, leaving 5 bases not matched to a gene. CDR3 DNA sequence: TGTGCCAGCAGCTTTTGGCAGGGGGACAATCAGCCCCAGCATTTT. It specifies CASSFWQGDNQPQHF. The whole variable domain, filled in from reference TRBV5-8 and TRBJ1-5, reads EAGVTQSPTHLIKTRGQQATLRCSPISGHTSVYWYQQALGLGLQFLLWYDEGEERNRGNFPPRFSGRQFPNYSSELNVNALELEDSALYLCASSFWQGDNQPQHFGDGTRLSIL.

Only one count was recorded for this clone. The chain uses TRBV4-1 and TRBJ2-3, with TRBD2 matching 11 bases. The V segment lost 0 bases and the J segment 1 base; nucleotides outside the gene matches: 6. Germline V lookup: CDR1 MGHRA, CDR2 YSYEKL. The CDR3 spans 18 residues. The CDR3 region is CASSQEFSGGARTDTQYF. The DNA for the CDR3 is TGCGCCAGCAGCCAAGAGTTTAGCGGGGGGGCTCGCACAGATACGCAGTATTTT.

The rearrangement links TRBV11-2 to TRBJ1-4; possibly TRBD1 for D (6 bases). Germline V lookup: CDR1 SGHAT, CDR2 FQNNGV. The CDR3 contains 18 residues. V was clipped by 6 bases and J by 4 bases, with 24 bases between them. DNA for the CDR3: TGTGCCAGCAGTTCAATATCAGGGGACCGAAGATATAATGAAAAACTGTTTTTT. Translation: CASSSISGDRRYNEKLFF.

The V and J genes are TRBV28 and TRBJ1-5, with D possibly TRBD1 on 6 matching bases. Germline lookup yields CDR1 MDHEN and CDR2 SYDVKM. This CDR3 comprises 15 residues. Between the trimmed V and J ends, which lost 1 base and 2 bases, there was a span of 9 bases. The CDR3 is CASSLFSGGNQPQHF. CDR3 sequence (DNA): TGTGCCAGCAGTTTATTTTCAGGGGGCAATCAGCCCCAGCATTTT. Looking up the rest from reference TRBV28 and TRBJ1-5 gives the full variable domain: DVKVTQSSRYLVKRTGEKVFLECVQDMDHENMFWYRQDPGLGLRLIYFSYDVKMKEKGDIPEGYSVSREKKERFSLILESASTNQTSMYLCASSLFSGGNQPQHFGDGTRLSIL.

The genes are TRBV28 and TRBJ1-5, with unresolved D. V was pared by 5 bases and J by 7 bases, with 9 bases between. The length of the CDR3 is 12 residues. Germline V gene lookup returns CDR1 MDHEN and CDR2 SYDVKM. DNA for the CDR3: TGTGCCAGCAGTGAATTTACACAGCCCCAGCATTTT. Protein product: CASSEFTQPQHF.

The chain combines TRBV12-5 with TRBJ2-1, with 9 bases aligning to TRBD2. The V segment lost 4 bases and the J segment 13 bases; nucleotides outside the gene matches: 14. In germline, CDR1 is LGHNT, CDR2 FRNRAP. The CDR3 is made up of 15 amino acids. The CDR3 loop reads CASGSPGRGGRSQFF. In nucleotides, the CDR3 is TGTGCTAGTGGTTCCCCGGGGCGGGGGGGCCGGAGTCAGTTCTTC.

The CDR3 here is CASSLSTSGSQVTQYF. CDR3 sequence (DNA): TGTGCCAGCAGCTTAAGTACTAGCGGGAGCCAGGTTACGCAGTATTTT. The rearrangement uses TRBV7-2 and TRBJ2-3; 11 bases are a match to TRBD2. V dropped 2 bases and J dropped 8; count of bases not matched to a gene: 9. The length of the CDR3 is 16 residues. Per the germline V gene, CDR1 is SGHTA and CDR2 is FQGNSA.

The chain employs TRBV18 and TRBJ2-7; TRBD2 might be the D (6 bases). Germline V gene data show CDR1 as KGHSH and CDR2 as LQKENI. This CDR3 has 17 residues. Trimming took off 0 bases at V and 3 bases at J, with 18 bases between the two ends. In DNA, the CDR3 is TGTGCCAGCTCACCACCGGGCCCGGGAGAAGAAAGCTACGAGCAGTACTTC. Amino acids: CASSPPGPGEESYEQYF. The variable domain in full, with the rest retrieved from reference TRBV18 and TRBJ2-7, is NAGVMQNPRHLVRRRGQEARLRCSPMKGHSHVYWYRQLPEEGLKFMVYLQKENIIDESGMPKERFSAEFPKEGPSILRIQQVVRGDSAAYFCASSPPGPGEESYEQYFGPGTRLTVT.

The V gene is TRBV10-1, the J gene TRBJ2-1, with D maybe TRBD2 (5 bases). Per germline, CDR1 WNHNN and CDR2 SYGVQD (reference sequence). V lost 6 bases and J lost 4, with 16 bases in between. CDR3 length: 15 residues. The CDR3 region has the DNA TGCGCCAGCAGCCGTGCGAACCCGGGGTACAATGAGCAGTTCTTC. Translating it yields CASSRANPGYNEQFF.

The chain couples TRBV18 to TRBJ1-1, with D perhaps TRBD1 (6 bases). This CDR3 has 15 amino acids. With 3 bases removed from V and 5 bases from J, the gap between germline ends came to 16 bases. Germline V gene data show CDR1 as KGHSH and CDR2 as LQKENI. The CDR3 reads CASSPRQDTKTEAFF. The CDR3 DNA follows: TGTGCCAGCTCACCTCGACAGGACACCAAAACTGAAGCTTTCTTT.

The chain joins TRBV7-2 to TRBJ2-3; 7 bases match TRBD2. Germline V lookup: CDR1 SGHTA, CDR2 FQGNSA. The CDR3 has 14 residues. V was clipped by 2 bases and J by 6 bases; unmatched bases: 5. Here the CDR3 reads CASSLIAGGDTQYF. The CDR3 nucleotides are TGTGCCAGCAGCTTAATAGCGGGCGGCGATACGCAGTATTTT.

This clone was seen a single time. The chain combines TRBV25-1 with TRBJ2-2; D may be TRBD2 (5 bases). The ends were cut back, 6 bases at V and 5 bases at J, with 13 bases in the middle. The CDR3 is 14 amino acids. CDR1 is MGHDK, CDR2 SYGVNS, per germline. Written as DNA, the CDR3 is TGTGCCAGCAGCCGGACGGGAAGGACCGGGGAGCTGTTTTTT. Protein product: CASSRTGRTGELFF.

The chain employs TRBV11-2 and TRBJ2-5, with 8 bases fitting TRBD1. The CDR3 length is 16 residues. Trimming took 5 bases from V and 2 from J; bases not matched to a gene: 10. Germline V CDR1 and CDR2: SGHAT, FQNNGV. The CDR3 here is CASSPPRQGLQETQYF. The CDR3 DNA is TGTGCCAGCAGCCCTCCGAGACAGGGGCTTCAAGAGACCCAGTACTTC.

The chain carries TRBV5-4 and TRBJ1-3, with D uncertain. V was shortened by 2 bases and J by 4 bases, with 13 bases between the two germline ends. The CDR3 spans 15 residues. In germline, CDR1 is SGHNT, CDR2 YYREEE (reference sequence). CDR3 nucleotides: TGTGCCAGCAGCTTCTTCGGTCCCTCGGGAAACACCATATATTTT. Translated, it gives CASSFFGPSGNTIYF.

This clone was counted once. This chain uses TRBV4-1 with TRBJ1-6; 10 bases line up with TRBD1. Trimming cost V 1 base and J 4 bases; bases outside gene matches: 19. The CDR3 sequence is 22 residues long. Germline V gives CDR1 MGHRA, CDR2 YSYEKL. CDR3 loop: CASSQVLVRGQGLRGYNSPLHF. The CDR3 DNA sequence: TGCGCCAGCAGCCAAGTGTTAGTACGGGGACAGGGGCTCCGAGGATATAATTCACCCCTCCACTTT.

This chain joins TRBV15 and TRBJ2-5; 12 nucleotides line up with TRBD2. CDR3 length equals 16 residues. With V trimmed by 0 bases and J by 5 bases, 4 bases remained unmatched. Germline V gene data show CDR1 as LNHNV and CDR2 as YYDKDF (reference sequence). The CDR3 loop is CATSRDPLAGGETQYF. CDR3 nucleotides: TGTGCCACCAGCAGAGACCCCCTAGCGGGGGGGGAGACCCAGTACTTC.

The chain is built from TRBV27 and TRBJ2-7; D not certain. The CDR3 contains 13 residues. V was trimmed by 5 bases and J by 2 bases, leaving 10 bases between them. In germline, CDR1 is MNHEY, CDR2 SMNVEV (reference sequence). CDR3 sequence (DNA): TGTGCCAGCAGTCCCGGGTTCACCTACGAGCAGTACTTC. Its translation is CASSPGFTYEQYF.

The CDR3 DNA reads TGCAGCGTTCATACAGATGGCTACACCTTC. It encodes CSVHTDGYTF. V and J are TRBV29-1 and TRBJ1-2; D unresolved. The germline V and J ends were trimmed by 5 bases and 6 bases, with 7 bases remaining between them. The germline V gene has CDR1 SQVTM and CDR2 ANQGSEA. The CDR3 is made up of 10 amino acids.